This paragraph reports one T cell receptor (beta chain). What it binds is not known. Trimming took 6 bases from V and 0 from J; bases not matched to a gene: 9. The CDR3 has 16 amino acids. The germline V gene encodes CDR1 MNHNS and CDR2 SASEGT. The data originate from a study of CD8 T cells in ankylosing spondylitis. Library preparation for TCR beta used quantitative 5'-RACE with molecular barcodes. TCRdb fed the 5' RACE reads into MiXCR, producing one record per CDR3 protein. The sample records about 360,000 distinct CDR3 sequences, approximately 22% being singletons. The study's findings and limits: Made up of eight highly homologous variants, a TCR beta motif appeared characteristic of ankylosing spondylitis blood.

V and J are TRBV6-1 and TRBJ2-3; 7 nucleotides line up with TRBD2. This clonotype was obtained from a male donor with ankylosing spondylitis or in good health (not recorded which). The sequencing sample was made of blood, either unsorted or a sorted T cell fraction (not recorded which). This chain's CDR3 is CASSQNSGESTDTQYF. As DNA, the CDR3 is TGTGCCAGCAGCCAAAACAGCGGGGAAAGCACAGATACGCAGTATTTT.